This T cell receptor (beta chain) was retrieved from a study of OX40 agonist ivuxolimab in advanced cancers. Study conclusions and caveats: The antigen specificity of the peripheral T cells (those that were expanded) was not determined.

Libraries were prepared by immunoSEQ multiplex PCR; TCRdb keeps only in-frame clonotypes and omits some of them. The profile shows tens of thousands of clones, 75% to 85% of them singletons. Of note for this clone: The antigen is unknown.

CDR1 MGHRA and CDR2 YSYEKL come from the germline V gene. The CDR3 runs 14 residues. Trimming removed 0 bases from V and 4 bases from J, with 9 bases in between. The material sequenced was CD4+ or CD8+ T cells sorted from blood, taken in a trial of the OX40 agonist ivuxolimab. This TCR came from an adult with an advanced solid tumor such as melanoma, head and neck, liver or kidney cancer. This sequence joins TRBV4-1 and TRBJ2-5; D perhaps matches TRBD1 (5 bases). The DNA for the CDR3 is TGCGCCAGCAGCCAAGATGACAGAGGAGAGACCCAGTACTTC. Protein: CASSQDDRGETQYF.